This T cell receptor (beta chain) was sequenced during a study of early T cells in non-severe SARS-CoV-2 infection. General study findings and limits: Database matching using VDJdb favored anti-spike CD8 responses, with private and CD4 specificities left missing.

For this clonotype: As yet, its antigen is unknown.

Researchers attached unique molecular identifiers to individual cDNA molecules. TCRdb ran MiXCR on the 5' RACE reads and lists one entry per CDR3 protein. The sample shows approximately 50,000 distinct CDR3 sequences, approximately 8.5% of them seen only once. The germline V and J ends were trimmed by 4 bases and 1 base, with 1 base remaining between them. The CDR3 contains 10 residues. CDR1 is SQVTM and CDR2 is ANQGSEA in the germline V gene. This receptor was obtained from an adult who was a healthcare worker with PCR-confirmed SARS-CoV-2 infection or an uninfected control (not recorded which). The sequenced sample was whole blood. The chain has TRBV29-1 and TRBJ2-5; D gene unclear. CDR3 bases: TGCAGCGTTGCCCAAGAGACCCAGTACTTC. Translating gives CSVAQETQYF.